A selection of T cell receptor beta chains follows, all from one sample in a study of OX40 agonist ivuxolimab in advanced cancers. Measured with immunoSEQ multiplex PCR; TCRdb has only the in-frame clones, and not every one. The table shows roughly 75,000 clones, with about 88% occurring only once. Sequenced material: CD4+ or CD8+ T cells sorted from blood, taken in a trial of the OX40 agonist ivuxolimab. The receptors stem from an adult with an advanced solid tumor such as melanoma, head and neck, liver or kidney cancer. Each CDR3 is given with its conserved first and last residue. Fields, in order: D gene, V gene, J gene, clone size, CDR3 DNA, CDR3 protein. A D gene is named only where the DNA matches it firmly. Part of the rows lack a size; the others show once, few, many or a class for expanded clones.

d_gene: TRBD1; v_gene: TRBV19; j_gene: TRBJ2-4; abundance: NA; CDR3nt: TGTGCCAGTAGTAAGGGCCGGGGACAGGGGGTTTCCCCTGACAAAAACATTCAGTACTTC; CDR3aa: CASSKGRGQGVSPDKNIQYF
d_gene: TRBD2; v_gene: TRBV2; j_gene: TRBJ2-2; abundance: NA; CDR3nt: TGTGCCAGCAGTGTGGCTAGCGGGAGCTCCGGGGAGCTGTTTTTT; CDR3aa: CASSVASGSSGELFF
d_gene: TRBD1; v_gene: TRBV14; j_gene: TRBJ2-5; abundance: once; CDR3nt: TGTGCCAGAAGCAACCGGGACAGCCATCAAGAGACCCAGTACTTC; CDR3aa: CARSNRDSHQETQYF
d_gene: NA; v_gene: TRBV27; j_gene: TRBJ2-3; abundance: NA; CDR3nt: TGTGCCAGCATTACCGACGGGAATACGCAGTATTTT; CDR3aa: CASITDGNTQYF
d_gene: NA; v_gene: TRBV19; j_gene: TRBJ1-5; abundance: NA; CDR3nt: TGTGCCAGTAGTGCAAATAGCAATCAGCCCCAGCATTTT; CDR3aa: CASSANSNQPQHF
d_gene: NA; v_gene: TRBV21-1; j_gene: TRBJ1-2; abundance: NA; CDR3nt: TGTGCCAGCATTTATGACAGGGTGGTTGGTGGCTACACCTTC; CDR3aa: CASIYDRVVGGYTF
d_gene: NA; v_gene: TRBV29-1; j_gene: TRBJ1-1; abundance: NA; CDR3nt: TGCAGCGTTGAAGAGAGGCGGACTGAAGCTTTCTTT; CDR3aa: CSVEERRTEAFF
d_gene: NA; v_gene: TRBV6-6; j_gene: TRBJ1-1; abundance: NA; CDR3nt: TGTGCCAGCAGCTACCTACCGGGACACGGAAACACTGAAGCTTTCTTT; CDR3aa: CASSYLPGHGNTEAFF
d_gene: NA; v_gene: TRBV19; j_gene: TRBJ2-4; abundance: NA; CDR3nt: TGTGCCAGTAGTATCATCTTCGGGGCCAAAAACATTCAGTACTTC; CDR3aa: CASSIIFGAKNIQYF
d_gene: NA; v_gene: TRBV19; j_gene: TRBJ2-6; abundance: once; CDR3nt: TGTGCCAGTGGGGGAAATCCTGGGGCCAACGTCCTGACTTTC; CDR3aa: CASGGNPGANVLTF
d_gene: TRBD1; v_gene: TRBV7-6; j_gene: TRBJ2-3; abundance: NA; CDR3nt: TGTGCCAGCAGCTCGGGGGGCCTCGGGACAGGGGTCCCAGATACGCAGTATTTT; CDR3aa: CASSSGGLGTGVPDTQYF
d_gene: TRBD1; v_gene: TRBV27; j_gene: TRBJ1-2; abundance: NA; CDR3nt: TGTGCCAGCAGTTATTCCGGACAGGGATATGGCTACACCTTC; CDR3aa: CASSYSGQGYGYTF